This TCR beta chain is drawn from a study of cytomegalovirus exposure and HLA in healthy donors. General observations from the study: As immune exposure information, only CMV serostatus was available. Further analysis, carried out later, found HLA-associated TCR beta chains more clonally expanded than equally common other chains. Per published reports, the classifier diagnosed cytomegalovirus status with high specificity and sensitivity. Some highly shared sequence variants likely arose as a pipeline artifact.

Primers: 60 Vbeta forward and 13 Jbeta reverse. Using immunoSEQ multiplex PCR, the repertoire was profiled, and TCRdb retains in-frame clones only, with some absent. The sample records about 180,000 clones, 77% being singletons. This clone was counted between two and nine times. Its antigen is not identified. V lost 3 bases, J lost 15 bases, and 8 bases stayed unmatched. The CDR3 totals 11 residues. The germline V gene has CDR1 SQVTM and CDR2 ANQGSEA. The rearrangement uses TRBV29-1 and TRBJ2-1; 7 positions agree with TRBD2. This TCR was sampled from a man aged 18 to 35 in good health and CMV-seronegative. The sequencing input was PBMCs. The CDR3 region is CSVDPRDYRFF. Written as DNA, the CDR3 is TGCAGCGTTGACCCCCGGGACTACCGGTTCTTC.